Shown below are 10 T cell receptor beta chains from a single sample sequenced in a study of cytomegalovirus exposure and HLA in healthy donors. The PCR made use of 60 Vbeta and 13 Jbeta primers. The table came from immunoSEQ multiplex PCR; TCRdb's copy has only in-frame clones and leaves some out. The sample shows about 87,000 clones, around 68% of them seen only once. Sequencing input: PBMCs. These receptors all come from a man younger than 40 in good health and CMV-seropositive.

The rearrangement links TRBV7-6 to TRBJ1-2; 8 bases agree with TRBD1. Germline-derived CDR1 and CDR2 are SGHVS and FNYEAQ. The CDR3 covers 14 residues. Germline trimming cut 5 bases from V and 3 bases from J; bases unmatched to any gene: 5. CDR3 loop: CASSPGQGHYGYTF. CDR3 nucleotides: TGTGCCAGCAGCCCAGGACAGGGCCACTATGGCTACACCTTC.

The chain has TRBV27 and TRBJ2-7, with TRBD2 as a possible D gene (5 bases). CDR3 length: 12 amino acids. Germline V gives CDR1 MNHEY, CDR2 SMNVEV (reference sequence). V was pared by 5 bases and J by 4 bases, with 9 bases between. CDR3 loop: CASSPSGYEQYF. CDR3 DNA: TGTGCCAGCAGTCCCTCGGGGTACGAGCAGTACTTC.

This chain uses TRBV7-6 with TRBJ1-1, with 7 bases lining up with TRBD1. Germline V lookup: CDR1 SGHVS, CDR2 FNYEAQ. The CDR3 consists of 14 residues. The V gene end was trimmed by 5 bases and the J gene end by 5 bases; junction bases not matched to a gene: 8. Here the CDR3 reads CASSIGQDGTEAFF. The CDR3 bases are TGTGCCAGCAGCATTGGACAGGATGGAACTGAAGCTTTCTTT.

CDR3 sequence reads: CASRSLTGYQETQYF. The DNA of the CDR3 is TGTGCCAGCAGATCCTTAACAGGGTACCAAGAGACCCAGTACTTC. The chain links TRBV6-1 to TRBJ2-5; D might be TRBD1 (6 bases). CDR1 and CDR2 from the germline V gene are MNHNS and SASEGT. V dropped 6 bases and J dropped 0 bases, with 14 bases sitting between them. The CDR3 runs 15 residues.

Here the CDR3 reads CASRGDRDQETQYF. For the CDR3, the DNA is TGTGCCAGCAGGGGAGACAGGGACCAAGAGACCCAGTACTTC. This chain uses TRBV28 with TRBJ2-5; TRBD1 agrees at 7 bases. The CDR3 spans 14 residues. The junction had 4 bases not matched to a gene; V was cut back by 6 bases and J by 0 bases. CDR1 is MDHEN and CDR2 is SYDVKM in the germline V gene.

This clone was detected once. The chain uses TRBV6-5 and TRBJ1-5; D unclear. Trimming pared 5 bases from V and 0 bases from J, leaving 5 bases between. The CDR3 has 13 amino acids. The germline CDR1 and CDR2 sequences are MNHEY and SVGAGI. The CDR3 here is CASSTVSNQPQHF. The CDR3 nucleotides read TGTGCCAGCAGTACGGTTAGCAATCAGCCCCAGCATTTT.

The CDR3 coding sequence is TGTGCCACCAGCGGAACCCTAGCGGGGGGGGCTGGGGCCAACGTCCTGACTTTC. Residues: CATSGTLAGGAGANVLTF. The chain links TRBV15 to TRBJ2-6, with TRBD2 matching over 12 bases. The J segment lost 2 bases and the V segment lost 5 bases, leaving 7 bases of the junction unmatched. CDR1 and CDR2 from the germline V gene are LNHNV and YYDKDF (reference sequence). The CDR3 totals 18 residues.

V and J are TRBV6-4 and TRBJ2-3; 7 nucleotides agree with TRBD1. The trim removed 2 bases at V and 1 base at J, leaving 3 bases unmatched. CDR1 MRHNA and CDR2 SNTAGT come from the germline V gene. The CDR3 is 15 residues long. In DNA form, the CDR3 reads TGTGCCAGCAGTGACACCCAGGGGGGCACAGATACGCAGTATTTT. This codes for CASSDTQGGTDTQYF.

The J gene is TRBJ2-1, the V gene TRBV10-2; TRBD2 aligns across 10 bases. V gave up 3 bases and J gave up 8 bases; unmatched junction bases: 1. The CDR3 sequence is 13 residues long. Germline V gene data show CDR1 as WSHSY and CDR2 as SAAADI. The CDR3 spells CASSEGTSDEQFF. The CDR3 nucleotides read TGCGCCAGCAGTGAAGGGACTAGCGATGAGCAGTTCTTC.

The gene calls are TRBV6-6 and TRBJ1-5; TRBD1 might be the D (6 bases). The CDR3 loop spans 14 amino acids. Trimming shortened V by 6 bases and J by 7 bases, and 16 bases separated the two germline ends. CDR1 is MNHNY and CDR2 is SVGAGI in the germline V gene (reference sequence). The chain's CDR3 is CASSTGSMGQPQHF. CDR3 DNA: TGTGCCAGCAGCACAGGGAGCATGGGACAGCCCCAGCATTTT.